A selection of T cell receptor beta chains follows, all from one sample in a study of T cells in Graves' hyperthyroidism and ophthalmopathy. In TCRdb, the multiplex PCR reads were re-called with MiXCR into one record per CDR3 protein. The table has approximately 590,000 distinct CDR3 sequences, around 45% seen once. The source material was peripheral blood or thyroid tissue (not recorded which). These receptors all come from a woman aged 18-29 years with Graves' hyperthyroidism. The CDR3 runs from the conserved cysteine through the conserved F or W. The D gene is left open where the match is weak. The size entry is marked missing in some rows and otherwise reads once, few, many or a size class.

D | size | J | length | V | DNA | CDR3
- | few | TRBJ1-2 | 13 | TRBV11-2 | TGTGCCAGCAGCTTAGGAGGTTTAGCTGGCTACACCTTC | CASSLGGLAGYTF
TRBD1 | - | TRBJ1-4 | 16 | TRBV29-1 | TGCAGCGTTGACCCACAGGGGGCGGGCGACAATGAAAAACTGTTTTTT | CSVDPQGAGDNEKLFF
TRBD2 | - | TRBJ2-5 | 17 | TRBV9 | TGTGCCAGCAGCCAGGGACGACTAGCGGGGCCCGGGGAGACCCAGTACTTC | CASSQGRLAGPGETQYF
- | - | TRBJ2-3 | 13 | TRBV10-1 | TGCGCCAGCAGTGCTGAGGGGCGGGGTACGCAGTATTTT | CASSAEGRGTQYF
TRBD2 | few | TRBJ2-7 | 14 | TRBV7-9 | TGTGCCAGCACCCCCCAAGCGGGGGACTACGAGCAGTACTTC | CASTPQAGDYEQYF
TRBD2 | - | TRBJ2-7 | 14 | TRBV10-1 | TGCGCCAGCAGTGAGGGGACTAGCTACAATGAGCAGTACTTC | CASSEGTSYNEQYF
- | few | TRBJ1-1 | 14 | TRBV25-1 | TGTGCCAGCAGCCAATGGCAGCTGAACACTGAAGCTTTCTTT | CASSQWQLNTEAFF
TRBD1 | - | TRBJ2-2 | 14 | TRBV7-8 | TGTGCCAGCAGCCGACAGGGGGCGGTCGGGGAGCTGTTTTTT | CASSRQGAVGELFF
TRBD1 | few | TRBJ1-2 | 15 | TRBV20-1 | TGCAGTGCTATACCGGGACAGGGGGCGGTTTATGGCTACACCTTC | CSAIPGQGAVYGYTF
- | many | TRBJ1-2 | 13 | TRBV25-1 | TGTGCCAGCAGTGATCTGGGGATGTATGGCTACACCTTC | CASSDLGMYGYTF
- | - | TRBJ2-7 | 12 | TRBV2 | TGTGCTCCTCGGACTACCTCCTACGAGCAGTACTTC | CAPRTTSYEQYF
TRBD1 | - | TRBJ1-1 | 17 | TRBV11-1 | TGTGCCAGCAGCTTAGCGCCGACCAGGGGGGCGTACACTGAAGCTTTCTTT | CASSLAPTRGAYTEAFF
- | few | TRBJ2-5 | 11 | TRBV7-9 | TGTGCCTGGAGGGAGCAAGAGACCCAGTACTTC | CAWREQETQYF
TRBD1 | - | TRBJ1-2 | 17 | TRBV5-1 | TGCGCCAGCAGCTTGGATGGGACAGGGGAATCCAACTATGGCTACACCTTC | CASSLDGTGESNYGYTF
TRBD2 | - | TRBJ2-2 | 15 | TRBV29-1 | TGCAGCGTTGAAGGGCCAGCGGGAGTCACCGGGGAGCTGTTTTTT | CSVEGPAGVTGELFF
TRBD1 | - | TRBJ1-1 | 15 | TRBV7-6 | TGTGCCAGCAGCTCCCCGACAGGGGGCTTGACTAAAGCTTTCTTT | CASSSPTGGLTKAFF
- | - | TRBJ1-4 | 13 | TRBV24-1 | TGTGCCACCAGTGACGGACGATCGGAAAAACTGTTTTTT | CATSDGRSEKLFF
- | - | TRBJ1-1 | 12 | TRBV7-9 | TGTGCCAGCAGCCCCGCGGACACTGAAGCTTTCTTT | CASSPADTEAFF
- | - | TRBJ2-7 | 15 | TRBV5-1 | TGCGCCAGCAGCTCCGGTGGGGGCCCCGAGGGCGAGCAGTACTTC | CASSSGGGPEGEQYF
- | once | TRBJ1-1 | 14 | TRBV20-1 | TGCAGTGCTAGAGATAGGAGGAAGAACACTGAAGCTTTCTTT | CSARDRRKNTEAFF
- | few | TRBJ1-1 | 12 | TRBV19 | TGTGCCAGTAGTAGATCAGGCACTGAAGCTTTCTTT | CASSRSGTEAFF
- | - | TRBJ1-1 | 14 | TRBV7-6 | TGTGCCAGCAGCTCAGATAGGGCGAACACTGAAGCTTTCTTT | CASSSDRANTEAFF
TRBD1 | - | TRBJ1-2 | 13 | TRBV2 | TGTGCCAGTGACACAAGGGACAGGGCCGGCTACACCTTC | CASDTRDRAGYTF
- | - | TRBJ1-6 | 14 | TRBV7-2 | TGTGCCAGCAGCCCTTGGGGGGTAGAGTCACCCCTCCACTTT | CASSPWGVESPLHF
TRBD1 | - | TRBJ2-2 | 10 | TRBV12-3/TRBV12-4 | TGTGCCAGTCAAATACAGGGGGTGTTTTTT | CASQIQGVFF
TRBD1 | many | TRBJ1-6 | 15 | TRBV2 | TGTGCCAGCAGCCGACAGGGAATAAATAATTCACCCCTCCACTTT | CASSRQGINNSPLHF
- | few | TRBJ1-1 | 14 | TRBV7-2 | TGTGCCAGCAGCTTAGTGGGCGGTCTTTCTGAAGCTTTCTTT | CASSLVGGLSEAFF
- | few | TRBJ1-4 | 16 | TRBV7-8 | TGTGCCAGCAGCTTGTGGAGGGGTGCTTATAATGAAAAACTGTTTTTT | CASSLWRGAYNEKLFF
- | many | TRBJ1-5 | 12 | TRBV12-3/TRBV12-4 | TGTGCCACCGCATATAGCAATCAGCCCCAGCATTTT | CATAYSNQPQHF
TRBD1 | few | TRBJ1-1 | 15 | TRBV2 | TGTGCCAGCGAGGGGGGGGACAGCATGAACACTGAAGCTTTCTTT | CASEGGDSMNTEAFF
TRBD1 | - | TRBJ1-5 | 14 | TRBV29-1 | TGCAGCGTAACAGGGGGCAGAGGCAATCAGCCCCAGCATTTT | CSVTGGRGNQPQHF
TRBD1 | - | TRBJ1-1 | 14 | TRBV20-1 | TGCAGTGCTAGAATGTCAGGGGGCTACACTGAAGCTTTCTTT | CSARMSGGYTEAFF
TRBD2 | - | TRBJ2-5 | 16 | TRBV10-3 | TGTGCCAGCAGCCGGACTAGCGGGACTCTTCAAGAGACCCAGTACTTC | CASSRTSGTLQETQYF
- | - | TRBJ2-5 | 15 | TRBV14 | TGTGCCAGCAGCCAAGACGGCCGGCACCAAGAGACCCAGTACTTC | CASSQDGRHQETQYF
- | few | TRBJ2-5 | 15 | TRBV5-1 | TGCGCCAGCAGCTTGGGCTCGGAGCGTCAAGAGACCCAGTACTTC | CASSLGSERQETQYF
TRBD1 | many | TRBJ1-5 | 14 | TRBV7-9 | TGTGCCAGCAGCGTAACAGGGGACTATCAGCCCCAGCATTTT | CASSVTGDYQPQHF
TRBD1 | - | TRBJ1-1 | 13 | TRBV19 | TGTGCCAGTAGTTACCGGGACAGCACTGAAGCTTTCTTT | CASSYRDSTEAFF
- | - | TRBJ2-7 | 14 | TRBV20-1 | TGCAGTGCTACTGACGGGATTGTCGGCTACGAGCAGTACTTC | CSATDGIVGYEQYF
- | - | TRBJ2-6 | 16 | TRBV11-2 | TGTGCCAGCAGCTTAGATCTTGGCTCTGGGGCCAACGTCCTGACTTTC | CASSLDLGSGANVLTF
- | once | TRBJ1-1 | 13 | TRBV7-9 | TGTGCCAGCAGCCACGGCTTGGACACTGAAGCTTTCTTT | CASSHGLDTEAFF
- | - | TRBJ2-7 | 15 | TRBV5-1 | TGTGCCAGCAGCTTGAAAGGGACGGTCTCCTACGAGCAGTACTTC | CASSLKGTVSYEQYF
- | - | TRBJ2-2 | 12 | TRBV2 | TGTGCCAGCATCTATCGCACCGGGGAGCTGTTTTTT | CASIYRTGELFF
- | few | TRBJ1-6 | 14 | TRBV2 | TGTGCCAGCAGTGAGACAGCAAATAATTCACCCCTCCACTTT | CASSETANNSPLHF
- | once | TRBJ1-2 | 13 | TRBV7-9 | TGTGCCAGCACAGACCCGGGATGGAGTGGCTACACCTTC | CASTDPGWSGYTF
- | - | TRBJ2-5 | 18 | TRBV9 | TGTGCCAGCAGCGCAGCTCCTTCCGGGGCGACGCTCCAAGAGACCCAGTACTTC | CASSAAPSGATLQETQYF
TRBD1 | - | TRBJ1-5 | 15 | TRBV24-1 | TGTGCTAGCAGCTTACCCGAGGACAGGGTTCAGCCCCAGCATTTT | CASSLPEDRVQPQHF
TRBD1 | - | TRBJ2-5 | 18 | TRBV29-1 | TGCAGCGTTGAAGCATACCGGCCTCCGGGACAGGGGCGGGAGACCCAGTACTTC | CSVEAYRPPGQGRETQYF
- | many | TRBJ2-7 | 12 | TRBV20-1 | TGCAGTGCCCGGCGGGACGATTACGAGCAGTACTTC | CSARRDDYEQYF
TRBD1 | once | TRBJ2-6 | 11 | TRBV29-1 | TGCAGCGTTGCTGGGACAGGGGTCCTGACTTTC | CSVAGTGVLTF